This TCR beta chain was retrieved from a study of blood T cell repertoires in COVID-19. As for the study in general: COVID-19 samples collected from the United States, Italy and Spain covered acute and convalescent phases. T cells, B-cell-depleted T cells, or PBMCs provided the cDNA or gDNA that served as material.

Authors' methods: Counts of nucleated cells, estimated from reference gene primer amplification, were obtained. Method: immunoSEQ multiplex PCR; TCRdb's copy keeps in-frame clones and lacks some. V and J calls and clone size come straight from that table; D and trimming were deduced from the DNA. The sample lists 70,000 to 80,000 clones; roughly three quarters were seen once. V lost 7 bases to trimming and J lost 6 bases, with 17 bases between them. The germline V gene has CDR1 SQVTM and CDR2 ANQGSEA. The CDR3 sequence is 13 residues long. The material sequenced was peripheral blood. This sequence originates from a human donor in a cohort sampled during active COVID-19. The rearrangement uses TRBV29-1 and TRBJ2-3; a weak D match, TRBD2 (7 bases). The CDR3 DNA follows: TGCAGCGCACCTAGCGGAGGGGGGGATACGCAGTATTTT. This codes for CSAPSGGGDTQYF.